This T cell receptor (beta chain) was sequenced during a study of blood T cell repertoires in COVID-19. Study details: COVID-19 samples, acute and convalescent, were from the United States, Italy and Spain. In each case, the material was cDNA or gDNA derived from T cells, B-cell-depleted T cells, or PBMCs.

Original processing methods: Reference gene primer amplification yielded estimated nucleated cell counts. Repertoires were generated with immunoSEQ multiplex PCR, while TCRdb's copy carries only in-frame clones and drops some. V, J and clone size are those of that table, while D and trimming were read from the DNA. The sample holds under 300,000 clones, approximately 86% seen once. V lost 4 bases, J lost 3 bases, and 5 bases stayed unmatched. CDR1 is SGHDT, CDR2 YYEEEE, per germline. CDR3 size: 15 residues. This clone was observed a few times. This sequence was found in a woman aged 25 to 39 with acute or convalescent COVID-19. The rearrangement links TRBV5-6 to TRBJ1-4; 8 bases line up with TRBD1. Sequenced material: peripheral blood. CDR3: CASSTDRGSNEKLFF. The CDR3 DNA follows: TGTGCCAGCAGCACCGACAGGGGATCTAATGAAAAACTGTTTTTT.